This T cell receptor beta chain was captured by sequencing in a study of CD8+CD57+ T cells in acquired aplastic anemia. About the study: Yields of DNA that came from sorted CD4+ and CD8+ cells averaged around 3 ug. Notes on the study in general: Researchers report that some 31 CD8+ CDR3 sequences appeared in both patients and controls. Levels of CD8+ Simpson's diversity were not significantly distinct in patients versus controls.

Genomic DNA was employed as the template in profiling TCR beta VDJ and CDR3. From the reads, TCRdb called clonotypes with MiXCR, one entry per CDR3 protein. The sample shows 150,000 or so distinct CDR3 sequences, about 50% of them seen only once. Concerning this clonotype: The antigen is unknown.

The authors sequenced patients whose flow cytometry had shown CD8+CD57+ cell expansion. Patient blood was sampled before any therapy had been received. Looked up from germline, CDR1 is SGHTS and CDR2 is YDEGEE. Trimming stripped 2 bases from V and 1 base from J, with 7 bases between. This CDR3 has 14 amino acids. The sequencing input was sorted CD4+, CD8+, or CD8+CD57+ T cells (not recorded which) from PBMCs. The rearrangement uses TRBV5-8 and TRBJ1-5; D is unclear. The sequence was collected from a human donor with aplastic anemia. This chain's CDR3 is CASSFHSSNQPQHF. As DNA, the CDR3 is TGTGCCAGCAGCTTCCATAGCAGCAATCAGCCCCAGCATTTT.